The rows below give T cell receptor beta chains drawn from one sample of a study of OX40 agonist ivuxolimab in advanced cancers. Repertoires were generated with immunoSEQ multiplex PCR, while TCRdb's copy carries only in-frame clones and drops some. The sample includes about 69,000 clones, roughly nine tenths of them seen just once. The sequenced sample was CD4+ or CD8+ T cells sorted from blood, obtained in a trial of the OX40 agonist ivuxolimab. These receptors were obtained from an adult with an advanced solid tumor such as melanoma, head and neck, liver or kidney cancer. Both conserved end residues are part of each CDR3. D genes are given only for firm matches. Size is stated for part of the rows, as once, few or many counts, or as a class when the clone is expanded.

V,J,D,size,CDR3,DNA
TRBV29-1,TRBJ2-1,.,.,CSVEDLREPYNEQFF,TGCAGCGTTGAAGATCTTCGGGAGCCCTACAATGAGCAGTTCTTC
TRBV27,TRBJ2-1,TRBD2,.,CASSLLAGAYNEQFF,TGTGCCAGCAGTTTGCTAGCGGGAGCCTACAATGAGCAGTTCTTC
TRBV7-9,TRBJ2-3,.,.,CASSSLTGDRTDTQYF,TGTGCCAGCAGCTCCTTAACCGGGGACCGCACAGATACGCAGTATTTT
TRBV2,TRBJ1-1,.,.,CASLNPANTEAFF,TGTGCCAGCCTTAACCCGGCGAACACTGAAGCTTTCTTT
TRBV25-1,TRBJ2-2,TRBD1,.,CASSENDRVGNTGELFF,TGTGCCAGCAGTGAAAACGACAGGGTGGGGAACACCGGGGAGCTGTTTTTT
TRBV4-3,TRBJ2-7,.,.,CASSQEGVSSYEQYF,TGCGCCAGCAGCCAAGAAGGGGTTTCCTCCTACGAGCAGTACTTC
TRBV30,TRBJ2-2,.,.,CASKQGMNTGELFF,TGTGCCTCAAAGCAGGGGATGAACACCGGGGAGCTGTTTTTT
TRBV27,TRBJ1-5,TRBD1,once,CASSEGAVTQPQHF,TGTGCCAGCAGTGAGGGGGCGGTGACTCAGCCCCAGCATTTT
TRBV2,TRBJ2-5,TRBD1,.,CASTPGTAQETQYF,TGTGCCAGCACGCCCGGGACAGCGCAAGAGACCCAGTACTTC
TRBV13,TRBJ1-5,.,few,CASSSTGVNQPQHF,TGTGCCAGCAGCTCAACAGGAGTCAATCAGCCCCAGCATTTT
TRBV5-4,TRBJ2-2,.,.,CASSPNTGELFF,TGTGCCAGCAGCCCGAACACCGGGGAGCTGTTTTTT
TRBV7-6,TRBJ2-5,TRBD2,few,CASSLATSGGQETQYF,TGTGCCAGCAGCTTAGCGACTAGCGGAGGTCAGGAGACCCAGTACTTC
TRBV7-9,TRBJ1-1,TRBD1,.,CASSQTGTEAFF,TGTGCCAGCAGCCAGACAGGGACTGAAGCTTTCTTT
TRBV9,TRBJ1-4,.,.,CASSLLGLEDEKLFF,TGTGCCAGCAGCCTGCTGGGGCTGGAGGATGAAAAACTGTTTTTT
TRBV5-1,TRBJ2-2,.,.,CASSLGINGELFF,TGCGCCAGCAGCCTGGGCATCAACGGGGAGCTGTTTTTT